Presented here are 15 T cell receptor beta chains from one specimen sequenced in a study of blood T cell repertoires in COVID-19. Assay: immunoSEQ multiplex PCR; the TCRdb copy retains only in-frame clones and omits some. The sample has approximately 47,000 clones, more than 75% seen once. Sample: peripheral blood. The receptors stem from a man aged 65 to 85 with active COVID-19.

J is TRBJ1-4 and V is TRBV4-1; D uncertain. Trimming removed 4 bases from V and 0 bases from J, with 6 bases in between. This CDR3 region has 14 residues. CDR1 is MGHRA and CDR2 is YSYEKL in the germline V gene. The CDR3 DNA reads as TGCGCCAGCAGCCCCGGTGCAACTAATGAAAAACTGTTTTTT. Protein product: CASSPGATNEKLFF.

V gene TRBV28 combines with J gene TRBJ1-2, with D tentatively TRBD1 (5 bases). Germline V gene sequence: CDR1 MDHEN, CDR2 SYDVKM. Trimming removed 6 bases at V and 4 bases at J, with 18 bases between. This CDR3 is built from 15 residues. The CDR3 spells CASSAPGASFYGYTF. CDR3 nucleotide sequence: TGTGCCAGCAGCGCCCCTGGGGCGTCGTTCTATGGCTACACCTTC.

The CDR3 reads CASKRQGSAEAFF. Here the CDR3 DNA reads TGTGCCAGCAAAAGGCAGGGCTCCGCTGAAGCTTTCTTT. The chain employs TRBV9 and TRBJ1-1, with a weak D call TRBD1 (5 bases). V lost 6 bases and J 6 bases, leaving 15 bases between the germline ends. CDR1 and CDR2 (germline): SGDLS, YYNGEE. This CDR3 spans 13 amino acids.

The chain links TRBV27 to TRBJ2-1, with a weak D call TRBD2 (6 bases). V was pared by 8 bases and J by 4 bases, with 15 bases between. CDR1 and CDR2 from the germline V gene are MNHEY and SMNVEV (reference sequence). The CDR3 extends over 14 amino acids. CDR3 DNA: TGTGCCAGCTCCACCGGGGACTTGTACAATGAGCAGTTCTTC. This encodes CASSTGDLYNEQFF.

The V and J genes are TRBV7-9 and TRBJ1-2; 11 bases line up with TRBD1. J gave up 2 bases and V 5 bases, and 4 bases lay outside the gene matches. The CDR3 has 15 residues. Germline CDR1 and CDR2: SEHNR and FQNEAQ (reference sequence). In nucleotides, the CDR3 is TGTGCCAGCAGCACGGACAGGGGGCGAAACTATGGCTACACCTTC. It encodes CASSTDRGRNYGYTF.

The chain employs TRBV19 and TRBJ1-1; D uncertain. The CDR3 totals 15 residues. The germline V gene encodes CDR1 LNHDA and CDR2 SQIVND (reference sequence). Trimming took off 3 bases at V and 1 base at J, with 12 bases between the two ends. CDR3 DNA sequence: TGTGCCAGTAGTATGGACGGGCGGGGGAACACTGAAGCTTTCTTT. Translating gives CASSMDGRGNTEAFF.

The V call is TRBV28, the J call TRBJ2-7; a possible D gene is TRBD1 (6 bases). CDR1 and CDR2 from the germline V gene are MDHEN and SYDVKM. This CDR3 is built from 12 residues. Trimming stripped 6 bases from V and 4 bases from J, with 10 bases between. Written as DNA, the CDR3 is TGTGCCAGCAGGCTAGACAGGTACGAGCAGTACTTC. As protein: CASRLDRYEQYF.

This chain connects TRBV19 to TRBJ2-3; D not resolved. Trimming removed 1 base from V and 0 bases from J, with 8 bases in between. The germline CDR1 and CDR2 sequences are LNHDA and SQIVND (reference sequence). This CDR3 comprises 15 residues. The CDR3 DNA follows: TGTGCCAGTAGTATAGCGGTCTCTAGCACAGATACGCAGTATTTT. This gives the protein CASSIAVSSTDTQYF.

This sequence joins TRBV19 and TRBJ2-7; 13 positions agree with TRBD2. CDR3 length: 17 amino acids. Germline assignment: CDR1 LNHDA and CDR2 SQIVND (reference sequence). The V and J ends lost 5 bases and 0 bases, in that order; junction bases with no gene match: 7. The DNA for the CDR3 is TGTGCCAGTAGTCTAAAAGGGACTAGCGGGAACTCCTACGAGCAGTACTTC. Translated: CASSLKGTSGNSYEQYF.

The chain carries TRBV5-6 and TRBJ2-3, with 13 bases that match TRBD2. Germline CDR1 is SGHDT and CDR2 is YYEEEE. The CDR3 spans 17 residues. V dropped 2 bases and J dropped 5; count of bases not matched to a gene: 8. For the CDR3, the DNA is TGTGCCAGCAGCTTTGGACTAGCGGGAGCCGGCGGAGATACGCAGTATTTT. Protein: CASSFGLAGAGGDTQYF.

This chain's CDR3 is CASSQDPRRGLYEQYF. In nucleotides, the CDR3 is TGCGCCAGCAGCCAAGATCCCCGGCGGGGGCTCTACGAGCAGTACTTC. The V and J genes are TRBV4-3 and TRBJ2-7, with D perhaps matching TRBD2 (7 bases). Trimming shortened V by 0 bases and J by 3 bases, and 15 bases separated the two germline ends. The CDR3 covers 16 residues. Germline loops: CDR1 LGHNA, CDR2 YSLEER.

This chain links TRBV28 with TRBJ2-5; no firm D call. V lost 4 bases to trimming and J lost 2 bases, with 14 bases between them. The germline CDR1 and CDR2 sequences are MDHEN and SYDVKM. The CDR3 consists of 15 residues. The DNA of the CDR3 is TGTGCCAGCAGTTCCCAATCCCCCAGACAAGAGACCCAGTACTTC. Its translation: CASSSQSPRQETQYF.

The genes are TRBV9 and TRBJ2-7; 8 bases are a match to TRBD1. With 2 bases clipped from V and 3 bases from J, the junction kept 7 bases outside the gene matches. The CDR3 runs 15 residues. Germline CDR1 SGDLS, CDR2 YYNGEE. The CDR3 DNA sequence: TGTGCCAGCAGCGTGGGTGCGACAGGGGTCTACGAGCAGTACTTC. This sequence encodes CASSVGATGVYEQYF.

This clone has just a few counts. Other DNA sequences in the sample encode the same CDR3. The chain employs TRBV3-1 (or the pseudogene TRBV3-2) and TRBJ2-3; D is undetermined. The germline V gene has CDR1 LGHDT and CDR2 YNNKEL (reference sequence). Trimming pared 4 bases from V and 5 bases from J, leaving 7 bases between. The CDR3 is 12 amino acids. In nucleotides, the CDR3 is TGTGCCAGCAGCCCTAGGAGAGATACGCAGTATTTT. Translated: CASSPRRDTQYF.

Remarks on this clone: One end of the junction is discordant with germline, which a read error may explain. The chain combines TRBV7-9 with TRBJ1-3; the match to TRBD1 covers 8 bases. Germline CDR1 reads SEHNR; CDR2 reads FQNEAQ (reference sequence). CDR3 length: 14 residues. The CDR3 nucleotides read TGTGCCAGCAGCTTAGTCAGGGGGCGCCAGGATAATGATTTT. Residues: CASSLVRGRQDNDF.